This T cell receptor beta chain originates from a study of post-analysis software for immune sequencing data. Study overall: The courses of disease that were included comprised relapsing-remitting, secondary progressive and progressive-relapsing multiple sclerosis. Findings of the study overall: In multiple sclerosis, normalized Chao1 diversity was significantly below that of controls. A handful of TRBV segments were significantly more frequent in patients than in controls. TRBV5-6, TRBV5-1 and TRBV20-1 were among these segments.

This clonotype was counted between two and nine times. The antigen remains unidentified. The library was made from cDNA and included unique molecular identifiers. TCRdb re-called the PCR reads through MiXCR, storing one row per CDR3 protein. The sample has approximately 360,000 distinct CDR3 sequences, about a third seen once. The CDR3 totals 14 residues. With 1 base removed from V and 5 bases from J, the gap between germline ends came to 12 bases. Germline loops: CDR1 SGHRS, CDR2 YFSETQ. The chain carries TRBV5-1 and TRBJ2-5; D might be TRBD2 (6 bases). Sample: blood. This TCR came from a girl between 5 and 17 years old with multiple sclerosis. The CDR3 bases are TGCGCCAGCAGCTTGAGACTAGGGTTTGAGACCCAGTACTTC. It codes for CASSLRLGFETQYF.